The rows below give T cell receptor beta chains drawn from one sample of a study of shared clonotypes between healthy human individuals. The assay was immunoSEQ multiplex PCR, and TCRdb's table has in-frame clones only and misses some. This sample has 1.5 million to 1.9 million clones, with approximately 98% found just once. Sequenced material: naive CD4+ T cells sorted from blood. The receptors shown here come from a man aged 30 to 45 in good health. The CDR3 runs from the conserved cysteine through the conserved F or W. The D gene is left open where the match is weak. Some rows have no size entry. The others give once, few or many, or a class for an expanded clone.

v_call,j_call,clone_size,d_call,cdr3_nt,cdr3_aa
TRBV5-1,TRBJ2-4,.,TRBD2,TGCGCCAGCAGCTTAGCGGGAGACAACATTCAGTACTTC,CASSLAGDNIQYF
TRBV7-2,TRBJ2-4,.,.,TGTGCCAGCAGCTTAAGTAGGGACCTTATAAACATTCAGTACTTC,CASSLSRDLINIQYF
TRBV28,TRBJ1-3,once,.,TGTGCCAGCAGCTTACCGCCAGGAGGACCCTCTGGAAACACCATATATTTT,CASSLPPGGPSGNTIYF
TRBV2,TRBJ1-5,once,.,TGTGCCAGCAGTGAAGGCGGCCAGGCTAATCAGCCCCAGCATTTT,CASSEGGQANQPQHF
TRBV7-9,TRBJ2-1,.,.,TGTGCCAGCAGCTTCGACGCTAACCTCAATGAGCAGTTCTTC,CASSFDANLNEQFF
TRBV10-3,TRBJ2-7,.,TRBD1,TGTGCCATCAGTGCAACCCCGGGACAGGGGATGGGGAACTACGAGCAGTACTTC,CAISATPGQGMGNYEQYF
TRBV15,TRBJ2-7,.,.,TGTGCCACCAGCAGAGATAAGGGAGGCTACGAGCAGTACTTC,CATSRDKGGYEQYF
TRBV6-5,TRBJ1-1,.,.,TGTGCCAGCAGTTACTCCCGGGGGCGCACTGAAGCTTTCTTT,CASSYSRGRTEAFF
TRBV4-1,TRBJ2-1,once,TRBD2,TGCGCCAGCAGCCAAGCAATAGCGGGAAAAGATTATTCCTTCTACAATGAGCAGTTCTTC,CASSQAIAGKDYSFYNEQFF
TRBV20-1,TRBJ1-1,.,.,TGCAGTGCTACAGGTAACACTGAAGCTTTCTTT,CSATGNTEAFF
TRBV19,TRBJ2-7,.,.,TGTGCCAGTTCGCCGACAGCCCACGAGCAGTACTTC,CASSPTAHEQYF
TRBV2,TRBJ2-3,.,.,TGTGCCAGCAGTGACAGCACAGATACGCAGTATTTT,CASSDSTDTQYF
TRBV15,TRBJ1-5,.,.,TGTGCCACCAGCAGAGAAGCGGACAATCAGCCCCAGCATTTT,CATSREADNQPQHF
TRBV6-1,TRBJ1-2,.,TRBD1,TGTGCCAGCAGAACCGACAGGGTGAATGGCTACACCTTC,CASRTDRVNGYTF
TRBV5-1,TRBJ2-1,.,TRBD2,TGCGCCAGCAGCAAGACTAGCGGGACCCTCAATGAGCAGTTCTTC,CASSKTSGTLNEQFF
TRBV11-3,TRBJ2-5,.,TRBD2,TGTGCCAGCAGCTTAGCGGGAGGGGGGGAAGAGACCCAGTACTTC,CASSLAGGGEETQYF
TRBV18,TRBJ2-7,.,TRBD2,TGTGCCAGCTCACAGGGACTAGGTCTTACGGAGCAGTACTTC,CASSQGLGLTEQYF
TRBV15,TRBJ1-1,.,TRBD1,TGTGCCACCAGCAGAGATAGACGGGACAGTGAAGCTTTCTTT,CATSRDRRDSEAFF
TRBV5-4,TRBJ2-3,.,.,TGTGCCAGCAGACCCGGTTTAGCCGGTGATACGCAGTATTTT,CASRPGLAGDTQYF
TRBV7-2,TRBJ2-7,.,TRBD2,TGTGCCAGCAGCTTAGACCCGAGGACAGCCCGGGAGGGAGAGCAGTACTTC,CASSLDPRTAREGEQYF
TRBV5-1,TRBJ2-3,.,TRBD2,TGCGCCAGCAGCACCGGGGGGAGTAGGGGCACAGATACGCAGTATTTT,CASSTGGSRGTDTQYF
TRBV28,TRBJ2-7,.,.,TGTGCCAGCAGTCTATCCAGGGGACCTTACGAGCAGTACTTC,CASSLSRGPYEQYF
TRBV7-2,TRBJ2-7,.,TRBD2,TGTGCCAGCAGCCGTCTGACTAGCGGGGCAGGGTACGAGCAGTACTTC,CASSRLTSGAGYEQYF
TRBV28,TRBJ2-7,.,.,TGTGCCAGCAGTTTACAGGGTGGCTCCTACGAGCAGTACTTC,CASSLQGGSYEQYF
TRBV9,TRBJ2-7,.,TRBD2,TGTGCCAGCAGCGTAGAGCCTAGCGGCTCCTACGAGCAGTACTTC,CASSVEPSGSYEQYF
TRBV6-5,TRBJ2-7,.,.,TGTGCCAGCAGCGCCCCGGGACTGGTATACGAGCAGTACTTC,CASSAPGLVYEQYF
TRBV6-6,TRBJ1-1,.,.,TGTGCCAGCAGTCTGTTGGGGAACACTGAAGCTTTCTTT,CASSLLGNTEAFF
TRBV13,TRBJ1-2,.,.,TGTGCCAGCAGCCCCAGGATCGAGGGCTACACCTTC,CASSPRIEGYTF
TRBV29-1,TRBJ2-1,.,.,TGCAGCGACCGCCGGGGGGCATGGGACAATGAGCAGTTCTTC,CSDRRGAWDNEQFF
TRBV14,TRBJ2-5,.,.,TGTGCCAGCAGCCCCCAGGACCAAGAGACCCAGTACTTC,CASSPQDQETQYF
TRBV7-2,TRBJ2-3,.,.,TGTGCCAGCAGCTTAGGACTAGGGGGTTCAGATACGCAGTATTTT,CASSLGLGGSDTQYF
TRBV5-1,TRBJ2-1,.,.,TGCGCCAGCAGCTTGGTGGTTGGGGCGGGTAATGAGCAGTTCTTC,CASSLVVGAGNEQFF
TRBV5-5,TRBJ1-2,.,TRBD1,TGTGCCAGCAGCTTGGCCCCGGGACAGGGTAGGGGCTACACCTTC,CASSLAPGQGRGYTF
TRBV18,TRBJ2-7,.,.,TGTGCCAGCTCAGTGTTCGGGAGTGAGGGCGAGCAGTACTTC,CASSVFGSEGEQYF
TRBV5-1,TRBJ2-1,.,TRBD2,TGCGCCAGCAGCGACACTAGCGGTAGCTACAATGAGCAGTTCTTC,CASSDTSGSYNEQFF
TRBV18,TRBJ1-2,.,.,TGTGCCAGCTCACCACTCCGGGATCATGGCTACACCTTC,CASSPLRDHGYTF
TRBV25-1,TRBJ1-2,.,.,TGTGCCAGCACTGGGACACGGAGATTAGATGGCTACACCTTC,CASTGTRRLDGYTF
TRBV9,TRBJ2-5,.,TRBD1,TGTGCCAGCAGCCTAGGGACAGGGGGCGCGACCCAGTACTTC,CASSLGTGGATQYF
TRBV10-3,TRBJ2-7,.,.,TGTGCCATCAGTGTGGGGGGCAATACAGGACGGGAAGCAGCCTACGAGCAGTACTTC,CAISVGGNTGREAAYEQYF
TRBV5-1,TRBJ2-1,.,.,TGCGCCAGCAGCTTAACCCAATACAATGAGCAGTTCTTC,CASSLTQYNEQFF
TRBV9,TRBJ1-4,.,.,TGTGCCAGCAGCGTAGACCCCCCGGGAGGAGGGAATGAAAAACTGTTTTTT,CASSVDPPGGGNEKLFF
TRBV6-5,TRBJ2-7,.,TRBD2,TGTGCCAGCAGTTCCCTAGCGGGAGGGGGCGAGCAGTACTTC,CASSSLAGGGEQYF
TRBV5-5,TRBJ2-3,.,.,TGTGCCAGCACAACCCCAGCGGTTAGCACAGATACGCAGTATTTT,CASTTPAVSTDTQYF
TRBV18,TRBJ2-2,.,.,TGTGCCAGCTCACTTCAGGTAGCTCGCACCGGGGAGCTGTTTTTT,CASSLQVARTGELFF
TRBV7-9,TRBJ1-3,once,.,TGTGCCAGCAGCGTCCAGGGGACGGGGTTTGGAAACACCATATATTTT,CASSVQGTGFGNTIYF
TRBV28,TRBJ1-1,once,.,TGTGCCAGCAGTTCCCGGGCTTTAGGGAACACTGAAGCTTTCTTT,CASSSRALGNTEAFF
TRBV9,TRBJ2-7,.,.,TGTGCCAGCTCCACCGGGACGCTTAGCTCCTACGAGCAGTACTTC,CASSTGTLSSYEQYF
TRBV5-1,TRBJ2-7,.,.,TGCGCCAGCAGCTCCAGGACTGGGGCATACGAGCAGTACTTC,CASSSRTGAYEQYF
TRBV6-1,TRBJ2-7,.,.,TGTGCCAGCAGGAGGGGACCCGAGCGGGAGCAGTACTTC,CASRRGPEREQYF
TRBV2,TRBJ2-5,.,.,TGTGCCAGCAGTGCAGGGCAGCAAGAGACCCAGTACTTC,CASSAGQQETQYF
TRBV18,TRBJ2-7,.,.,TGTGCCAGCTCTACTAGCAACGCACAGGAGTACTTC,CASSTSNAQEYF